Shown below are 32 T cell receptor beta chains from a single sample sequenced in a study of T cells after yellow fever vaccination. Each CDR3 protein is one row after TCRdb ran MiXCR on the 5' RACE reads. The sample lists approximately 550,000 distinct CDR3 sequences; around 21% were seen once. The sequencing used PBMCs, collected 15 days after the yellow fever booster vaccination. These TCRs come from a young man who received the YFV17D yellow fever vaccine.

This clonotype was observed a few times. CDR3 nucleotide sequence: TGCGCCAGCAGCTTCGGACATGGGAACACTGAAGCTTTCTTT. Its protein product is CASSFGHGNTEAFF. The rearrangement links TRBV5-1 to TRBJ1-1; D may be TRBD1 (5 bases). Germline V gives CDR1 SGHRS, CDR2 YFSETQ. V lost 2 bases to trimming and J lost 1 base, with 9 bases between them. This CDR3 is 14 amino acids long.

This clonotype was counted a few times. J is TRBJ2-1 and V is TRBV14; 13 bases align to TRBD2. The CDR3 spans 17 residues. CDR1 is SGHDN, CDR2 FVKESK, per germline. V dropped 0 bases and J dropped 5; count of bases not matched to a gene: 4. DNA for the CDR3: TGTGCCAGCAGCCAAGATCCCGGGACTAGCGGGAACAATGAGCAGTTCTTC. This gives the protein CASSQDPGTSGNNEQFF.

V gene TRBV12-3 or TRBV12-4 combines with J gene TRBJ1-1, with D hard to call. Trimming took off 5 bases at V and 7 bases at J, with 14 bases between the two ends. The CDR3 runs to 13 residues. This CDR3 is CASSRDFLGEAFF. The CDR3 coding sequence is TGTGCCAGCAGTCGAGACTTCCTCGGTGAAGCTTTCTTT.

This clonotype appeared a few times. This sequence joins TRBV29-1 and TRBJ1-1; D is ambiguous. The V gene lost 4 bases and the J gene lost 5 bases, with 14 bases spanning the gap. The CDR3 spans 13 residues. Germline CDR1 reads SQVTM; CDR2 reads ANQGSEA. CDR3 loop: CSVGAGPGTEAFF. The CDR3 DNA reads TGCAGCGTTGGGGCCGGGCCGGGGACTGAAGCTTTCTTT.

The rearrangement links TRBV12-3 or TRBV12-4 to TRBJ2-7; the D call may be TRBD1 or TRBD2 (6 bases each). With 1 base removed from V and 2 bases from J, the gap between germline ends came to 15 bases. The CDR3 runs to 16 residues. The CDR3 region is CASSLGSGGPPYEQYF. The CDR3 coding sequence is TGTGCCAGCAGTTTAGGGTCCGGGGGCCCGCCCTACGAGCAGTACTTC.

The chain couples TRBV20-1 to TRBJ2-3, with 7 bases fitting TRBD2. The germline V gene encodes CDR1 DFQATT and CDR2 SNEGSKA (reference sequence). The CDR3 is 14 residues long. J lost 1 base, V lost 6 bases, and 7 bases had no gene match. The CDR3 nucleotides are TGCAGTGCAAAAGAGCGGGAACGCACAGATACGCAGTATTTT. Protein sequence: CSAKERERTDTQYF.

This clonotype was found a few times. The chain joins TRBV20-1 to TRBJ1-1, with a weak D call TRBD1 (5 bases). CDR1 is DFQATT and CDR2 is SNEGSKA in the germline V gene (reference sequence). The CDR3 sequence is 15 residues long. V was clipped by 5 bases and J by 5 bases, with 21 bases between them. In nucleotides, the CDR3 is TGCAGTGCTCCCAACAGGTACCGACTGGAAACTGAAGCTTTCTTT. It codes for CSAPNRYRLETEAFF.

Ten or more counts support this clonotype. The CDR3 nucleotides are TGTGCCAGCAGCAATCCGGCCGGGACTAGTGACTACGAGCAGTACTTC. Its protein is CASSNPAGTSDYEQYF. The chain links TRBV21-1 to TRBJ2-7; TRBD2, the table's D call, was not compared with the DNA. TRBV21-1 is an annotated pseudogene. The CDR3 contains 16 residues.

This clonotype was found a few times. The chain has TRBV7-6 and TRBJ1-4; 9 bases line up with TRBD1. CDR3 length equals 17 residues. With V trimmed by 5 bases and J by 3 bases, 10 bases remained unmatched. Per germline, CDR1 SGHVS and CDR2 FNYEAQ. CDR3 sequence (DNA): TGTGCCAGCAGCCCCGGACAGGGGCGACTTTCTAATGAAAAACTGTTTTTT. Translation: CASSPGQGRLSNEKLFF.

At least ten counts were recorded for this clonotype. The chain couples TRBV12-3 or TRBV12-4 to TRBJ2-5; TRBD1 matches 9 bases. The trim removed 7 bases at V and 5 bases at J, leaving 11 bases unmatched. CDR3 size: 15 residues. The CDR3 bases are TGTGCCAGCACCAGAAACAGGGGGCGCCGGGAGACCCAGTACTTC. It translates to CASTRNRGRRETQYF.

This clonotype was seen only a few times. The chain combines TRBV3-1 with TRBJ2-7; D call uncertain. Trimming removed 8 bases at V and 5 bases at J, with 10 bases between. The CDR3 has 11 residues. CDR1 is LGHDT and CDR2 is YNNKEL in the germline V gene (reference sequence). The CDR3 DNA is TGTGCCAGCCAAAGTTCCCACGAGCAGTACTTC. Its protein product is CASQSSHEQYF.

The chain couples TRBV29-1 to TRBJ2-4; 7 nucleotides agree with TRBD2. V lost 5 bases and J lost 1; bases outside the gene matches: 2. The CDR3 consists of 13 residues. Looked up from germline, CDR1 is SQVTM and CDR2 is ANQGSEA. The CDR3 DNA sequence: TGCAGCGTTAGGGAGGGGGCCAAAAACATTCAGTACTTC. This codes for CSVREGAKNIQYF.

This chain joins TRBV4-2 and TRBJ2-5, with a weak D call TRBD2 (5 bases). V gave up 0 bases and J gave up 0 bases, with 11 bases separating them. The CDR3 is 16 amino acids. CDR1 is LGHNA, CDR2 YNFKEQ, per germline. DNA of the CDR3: TGTGCCAGCAGCCAAGAGCTAGCAGTGTACCAAGAGACCCAGTACTTC. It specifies CASSQELAVYQETQYF.

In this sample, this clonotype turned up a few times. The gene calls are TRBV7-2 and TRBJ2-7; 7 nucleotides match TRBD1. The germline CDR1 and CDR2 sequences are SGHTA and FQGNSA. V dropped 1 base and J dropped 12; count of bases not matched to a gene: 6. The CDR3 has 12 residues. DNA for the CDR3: TGTGCCAGCAGCTTAGAGACAGGGAGTATGTACTTC. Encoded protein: CASSLETGSMYF.

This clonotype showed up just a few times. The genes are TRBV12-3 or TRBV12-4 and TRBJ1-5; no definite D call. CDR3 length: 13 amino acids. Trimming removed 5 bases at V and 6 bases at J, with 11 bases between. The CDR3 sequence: CASSGPFGQPQHF. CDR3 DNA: TGTGCCAGCAGTGGACCGTTCGGTCAGCCCCAGCATTTT.

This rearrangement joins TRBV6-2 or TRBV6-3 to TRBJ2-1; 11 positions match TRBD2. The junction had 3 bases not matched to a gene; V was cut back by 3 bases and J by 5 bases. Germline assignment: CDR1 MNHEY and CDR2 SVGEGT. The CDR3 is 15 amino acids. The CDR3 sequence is CASSYRLAGNNEQFF. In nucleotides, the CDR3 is TGTGCCAGCAGTTATCGACTAGCGGGAAACAATGAGCAGTTCTTC.

The CDR3 DNA sequence: TGCAGTGCTAGGGGAGGCGCGGGAGTGGGAGATACGCAGTATTTT. Protein: CSARGGAGVGDTQYF. The chain joins TRBV20-1 to TRBJ2-3, with TRBD2 matching 7 bases. Losses at the gene ends were 3 bases for V and 5 bases for J; bases not matched to a gene: 11. The germline V gene encodes CDR1 DFQATT and CDR2 SNEGSKA (reference sequence). This CDR3 has 15 residues.

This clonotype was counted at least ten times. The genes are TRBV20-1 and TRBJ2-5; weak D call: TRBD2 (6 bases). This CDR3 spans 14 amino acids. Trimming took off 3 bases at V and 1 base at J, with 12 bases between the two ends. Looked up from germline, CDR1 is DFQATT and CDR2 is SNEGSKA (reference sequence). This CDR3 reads CSARAGTGQETQYF. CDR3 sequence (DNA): TGCAGTGCTAGGGCAGGGACTGGCCAAGAGACCCAGTACTTC.

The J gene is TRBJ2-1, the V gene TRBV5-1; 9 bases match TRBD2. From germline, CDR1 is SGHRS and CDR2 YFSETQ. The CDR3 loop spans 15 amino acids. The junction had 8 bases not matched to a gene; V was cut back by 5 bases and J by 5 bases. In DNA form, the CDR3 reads TGCGCCAGCAGGGGCGGGAGGGCAAACGACAATGAGCAGTTCTTC. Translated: CASRGGRANDNEQFF.

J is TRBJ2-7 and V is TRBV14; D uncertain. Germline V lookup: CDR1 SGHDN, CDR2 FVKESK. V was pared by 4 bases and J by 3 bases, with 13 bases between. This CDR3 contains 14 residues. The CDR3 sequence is CASSPYDANYEQYF. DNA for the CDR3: TGTGCCAGCAGCCCATATGACGCAAACTACGAGCAGTACTTC.

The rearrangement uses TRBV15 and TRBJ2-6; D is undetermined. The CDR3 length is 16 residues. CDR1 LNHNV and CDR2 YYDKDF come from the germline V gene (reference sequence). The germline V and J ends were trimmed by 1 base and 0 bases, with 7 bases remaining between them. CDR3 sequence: CATSRAGFSGANVLTF. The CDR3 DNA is TGTGCCACCAGCAGAGCCGGGTTCTCTGGGGCCAACGTCCTGACTTTC. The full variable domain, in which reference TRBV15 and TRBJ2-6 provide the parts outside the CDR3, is DAMVIQNPRYQVTQFGKPVTLSCSQTLNHNVMYWYQQKSSQAPKLLFHYYDKDFNNEADTPDNFQSRRPNTSFCFLDIRSPGLGDTAMYLCATSRAGFSGANVLTFGAGSRLTVL.

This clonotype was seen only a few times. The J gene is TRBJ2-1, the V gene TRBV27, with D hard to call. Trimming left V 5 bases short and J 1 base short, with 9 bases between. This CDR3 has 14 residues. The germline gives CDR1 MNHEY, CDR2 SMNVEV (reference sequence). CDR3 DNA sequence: TGTGCCAGCAGTCGGTTAGGGTCCTACAATGAGCAGTTCTTC. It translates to CASSRLGSYNEQFF.

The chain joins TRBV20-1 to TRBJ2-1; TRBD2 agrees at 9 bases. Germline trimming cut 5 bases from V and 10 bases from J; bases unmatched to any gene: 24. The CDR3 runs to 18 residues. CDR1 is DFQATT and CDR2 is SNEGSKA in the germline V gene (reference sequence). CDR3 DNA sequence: TGCAGTGCTGCCGGGACACCAAAGGGTAGCGGGAGAGTCGGGGAGCAGTTCTTC. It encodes CSAAGTPKGSGRVGEQFF.

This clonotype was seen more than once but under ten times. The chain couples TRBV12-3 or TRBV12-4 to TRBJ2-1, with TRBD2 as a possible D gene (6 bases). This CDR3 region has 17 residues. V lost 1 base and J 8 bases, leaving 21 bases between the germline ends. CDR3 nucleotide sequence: TGTGCCAGCAGTTTAGAGATTGGCGGGATATTAGGCGATGAGCAGTTCTTC. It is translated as CASSLEIGGILGDEQFF.

The CDR3 nucleotides read TGCAGTGCTAGAGCGGAGGACCTGGCAGAAAAACTGTTTTTT. This encodes CSARAEDLAEKLFF. V is TRBV20-1 and J is TRBJ1-4; unclear D gene. V was cut by 1 base and J by 8 bases, with 14 bases left in between. The CDR3 is 14 amino acids. Germline V CDR1 and CDR2: DFQATT, SNEGSKA (reference sequence).

The CDR3 loop is CASSLAQGTAKLYGYTF. As DNA, the CDR3 is TGTGCCAGCAGCTTGGCCCAAGGGACAGCAAAACTCTATGGCTACACCTTC. The rearrangement links TRBV5-5 to TRBJ1-2; the match to TRBD1 covers 7 bases. The V gene end was trimmed by 0 bases and the J gene end by 4 bases; junction bases not matched to a gene: 12. The CDR3 sequence is 17 residues long. Germline assignment: CDR1 SGHKS and CDR2 YYEKEE (reference sequence). Looking up the rest from reference TRBV5-5 and TRBJ1-2 gives the full variable domain: DAGVTQSPTHLIKTRGQQVTLRCSPISGHKSVSWYQQVLGQGPQFIFQYYEKEERGRGNFPDRFSARQFPNYSSELNVNALLLGDSALYLCASSLAQGTAKLYGYTFGSGTRLTVV.

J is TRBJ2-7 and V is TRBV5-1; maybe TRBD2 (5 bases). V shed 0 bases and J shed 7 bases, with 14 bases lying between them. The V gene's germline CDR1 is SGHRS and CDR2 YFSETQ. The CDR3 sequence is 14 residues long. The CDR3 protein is CASSLGRETGEQYF. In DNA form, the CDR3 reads TGCGCCAGCAGCTTGGGTCGGGAAACGGGAGAGCAGTACTTC.

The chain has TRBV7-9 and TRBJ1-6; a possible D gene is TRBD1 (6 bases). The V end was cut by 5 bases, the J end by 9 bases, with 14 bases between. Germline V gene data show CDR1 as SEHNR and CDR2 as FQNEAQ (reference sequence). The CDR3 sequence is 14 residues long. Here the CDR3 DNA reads TGTGCCAGCAGCCTGGACAGCATAAGTTCACCCCTCCACTTT. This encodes CASSLDSISSPLHF. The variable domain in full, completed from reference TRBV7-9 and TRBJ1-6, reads DTGVSQNPRHKITKRGQNVTFRCDPISEHNRLYWYRQTLGQGPEFLTYFQNEAQLEKSRLLSDRFSAERPKGSFSTLEIQRTEQGDSAMYLCASSLDSISSPLHFGNGTRLTVT.

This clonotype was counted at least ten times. CDR3 bases: TGCAGTGCTAGAGATTTGAGGGGCGTATACGAGCAGTACTTC. Protein product: CSARDLRGVYEQYF. The genes are TRBV20-1 and TRBJ2-7; D tentatively fits TRBD1 or TRBD2 (5 bases each). Trimming shortened V by 0 bases and J by 4 bases, and 13 bases separated the two germline ends. The CDR3 runs to 14 residues. The germline gives CDR1 DFQATT, CDR2 SNEGSKA (reference sequence).

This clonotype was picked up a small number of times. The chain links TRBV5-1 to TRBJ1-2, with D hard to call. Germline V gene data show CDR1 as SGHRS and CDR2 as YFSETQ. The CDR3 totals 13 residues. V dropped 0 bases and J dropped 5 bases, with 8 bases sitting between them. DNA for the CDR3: TGCGCCAGCAGCTTGGGTGAGAATTATGGCTACACCTTC. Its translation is CASSLGENYGYTF.

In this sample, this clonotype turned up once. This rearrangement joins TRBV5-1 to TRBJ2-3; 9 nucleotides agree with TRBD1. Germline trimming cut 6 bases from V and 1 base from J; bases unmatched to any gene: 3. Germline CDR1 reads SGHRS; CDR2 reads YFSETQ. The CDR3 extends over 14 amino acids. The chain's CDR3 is CASKRDRGTDTQYF. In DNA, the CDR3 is TGCGCCAGCAAACGGGACAGGGGCACAGATACGCAGTATTTT. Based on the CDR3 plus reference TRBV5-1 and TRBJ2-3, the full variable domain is KAGVTQTPRYLIKTRGQQVTLSCSPISGHRSVSWYQQTPGQGLQFLFEYFSETQRNKGNFPGRFSGRQFSNSRSEMNVSTLELGDSALYLCASKRDRGTDTQYFGPGTRLTVL.

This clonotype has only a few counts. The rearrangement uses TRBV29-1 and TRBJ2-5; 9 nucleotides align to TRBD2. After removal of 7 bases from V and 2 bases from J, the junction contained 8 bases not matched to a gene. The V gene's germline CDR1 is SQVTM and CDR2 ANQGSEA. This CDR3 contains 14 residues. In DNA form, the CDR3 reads TGCAGCGACAGACAGGCGGGGGGGCAAGAGACCCAGTACTTC. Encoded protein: CSDRQAGGQETQYF. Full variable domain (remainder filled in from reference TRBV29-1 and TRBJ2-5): SAVISQKPSRDICQRGTSLTIQCQVDSQVTMMFWYRQQPGQSLTLIATANQGSEATYESGFVIDKFPISRPNLTFSTLTVSNMSPEDSSIYLCSDRQAGGQETQYFGPGTRLLVL.